This T cell receptor beta chain was profiled in a study of vaccination effects on CD4 cells after COVID-19. Study-level results: The vaccine-induced clones of healthy vaccinees included only 1 of 255 that cross-reacted with common cold coronaviruses.

The repertoire was sequenced with immunoSEQ multiplex PCR; TCRdb's copy has only in-frame clones and lacks some. The table lists approximately 54,000 clones, around 80% of them singletons. Trimming took 4 bases from V and 0 from J; bases not matched to a gene: 10. This CDR3 spans 18 amino acids. The germline CDR1 and CDR2 sequences are SGHTA and FQGNSA. As to this clone: Its antigen remains unknown.

In the ViraFEST assay, antigen-specific CD4+ clonotypes were identified by expansion after peptide-pool stimulation. CD4+ T cell isolation took place after about 11 days of culture. In the cultures, half the medium was exchanged for IL-2 medium on days 3 and 7. Sequences were derived from CD4+ T cells from PBMCs cultured with HCoV-229E spike peptides, sampled before COVID-19 vaccination. The rearrangement uses TRBV7-2 and TRBJ2-3, with TRBD2 matching 10 bases. This TCR came from a human donor who received a COVID-19 vaccine. The CDR3 nucleotides are TGTGCCAGCAGCTCGCCCCTTACTAGCGGGGTTAGCACAGATACGCAGTATTTT. This encodes CASSSPLTSGVSTDTQYF.